A single sample gave rise to the 21 T cell receptor beta chains below, sequenced in a study of T cell repertoires in cytomegalovirus infection. TCRdb itself ran the reads through MiXCR, one entry per CDR3 protein. The data contain about 470,000 distinct CDR3 sequences, approximately 46% of them singletons. These receptors' antigens are unknown. Sequencing was performed on cultured PBMCs, taken from culture after CMV antigen stimulation. Receptors were obtained from a human donor in good health (CMV status not recorded). Some clones in this sample may be carry-over from other donors' samples.

The gene calls are TRBV28 and TRBJ1-6; TRBD1 matches 7 bases. The CDR3 runs to 15 residues. The trim removed 6 bases at V and 1 base at J, leaving 3 bases unmatched. Looked up from germline, CDR1 is MDHEN and CDR2 is SYDVKM. Here the CDR3 DNA reads TGTGCCAGCAGAACCAGGGGGTCCTATAATTCACCCCTCCACTTT. It specifies CASRTRGSYNSPLHF.

The CDR3 region is CASSLEQGGNTEAFF. The CDR3 DNA is TGTGCCAGCAGCTTAGAACAGGGAGGAAACACTGAAGCTTTCTTT. The chain is built from TRBV7-9 and TRBJ1-1; a possible D gene is TRBD1 (6 bases). Germline-derived CDR1 and CDR2 are SEHNR and FQNEAQ (reference sequence). V was clipped by 1 base and J by 2 bases, with 11 bases between them. The CDR3 extends over 15 amino acids. The variable domain in full, completed from reference TRBV7-9 and TRBJ1-1, reads DTGVSQNPRHKITKRGQNVTFRCDPISEHNRLYWYRQTLGQGPEFLTYFQNEAQLEKSRLLSDRFSAERPKGSFSTLEIQRTEQGDSAMYLCASSLEQGGNTEAFFGQGTRLTVV.

The V and J genes are TRBV20-1 and TRBJ2-7; D possibly corresponds to TRBD2 (5 bases). CDR1 and CDR2 from the germline V gene are DFQATT and SNEGSKA (reference sequence). The CDR3 is 11 residues long. The V end was cut by 5 bases, the J end by 4 bases, with 9 bases between. The CDR3 spells CSAATRYEQYF. DNA for the CDR3: TGCAGTGCTGCAACTAGATACGAGCAGTACTTC.

This chain uses TRBV5-6 with TRBJ2-7, with a tentative D call TRBD2 (5 bases). The V gene's germline CDR1 is SGHDT and CDR2 YYEEEE. The CDR3 consists of 12 residues. The germline V and J ends were trimmed by 0 bases and 12 bases, with 13 bases remaining between them. CDR3 loop: CASSLVDGDRYF. DNA for the CDR3: TGTGCCAGCAGCTTGGTAGACGGGGATCGGTACTTC.

V gene TRBV14 combines with J gene TRBJ2-1; no clear D. This CDR3 is 13 amino acids long. V was pared by 0 bases and J by 10 bases, with 10 bases between. Germline CDR1 reads SGHDN; CDR2 reads FVKESK. The CDR3 nucleotides are TGTGCCAGCAGCCAAGAACGGCTATGGGAGCAGTTCTTC. Encoded protein: CASSQERLWEQFF.

This chain uses TRBV7-2 with TRBJ1-5; tentatively, D is TRBD1 (5 bases). Trimming took 5 bases from V and 0 from J, leaving 17 bases between them. Germline CDR1 and CDR2: SGHTA and FQGNSA. The CDR3 sequence is 17 residues long. The CDR3 DNA sequence: TGTGCCAGCAGCGGGGGAGGCAAACAGGTTAGCAATCAGCCCCAGCATTTT. Translating it yields CASSGGGKQVSNQPQHF.

V and J are TRBV7-9 and TRBJ1-1; the D is unclear. There are 16 residues in the CDR3. Looked up from germline, CDR1 is SEHNR and CDR2 is FQNEAQ (reference sequence). With 1 base removed from V and 0 bases from J, the gap between germline ends came to 12 bases. Written as DNA, the CDR3 is TGTGCCAGCAGCTTAGTTGAGGGTAGCATGAACACTGAAGCTTTCTTT. It codes for CASSLVEGSMNTEAFF.

The chain has TRBV12-3 or TRBV12-4 and TRBJ1-2, with a tentative D call TRBD1 (5 bases). The CDR3 runs to 13 residues. V was cut by 6 bases and J by 2 bases, with 10 bases left in between. The CDR3 here is CASRQRDNYGYTF. CDR3 in DNA: TGTGCCAGCAGGCAAAGGGACAACTATGGCTACACCTTC.

This chain joins TRBV29-1 and TRBJ2-3; either TRBD1 or TRBD2 may fit D (6 bases each). This CDR3 is 17 amino acids long. V was shortened by 6 bases and J by 0 bases, with 22 bases between the two germline ends. CDR1 is SQVTM, CDR2 ANQGSEA, per germline. CDR3 residues: CSVVGGPSSASTDTQYF. DNA for the CDR3: TGCAGCGTCGTTGGGGGGCCCTCTAGCGCAAGCACAGATACGCAGTATTTT.

This clonotype was seen more than once but under ten times. The CDR3 protein is CASSLVGLGEPQHF. In DNA form, the CDR3 reads TGTGCCAGCAGCTTAGTGGGACTAGGGGAGCCCCAGCATTTT. The chain has TRBV7-2 and TRBJ1-5; possible D gene TRBD1, 5 bases. The CDR3 covers 14 residues. The germline CDR1 and CDR2 sequences are SGHTA and FQGNSA. The V gene lost 1 base and the J gene lost 8 bases, with 12 bases spanning the gap.

The table lists this clonotype with a few counts. The chain has TRBV7-9 and TRBJ2-3, with D tentatively TRBD2 (5 bases). The germline V gene encodes CDR1 SEHNR and CDR2 FQNEAQ (reference sequence). The CDR3 runs 13 residues. The V end was cut by 6 bases, the J end by 2 bases, with 9 bases between. In DNA form, the CDR3 reads TGTGCCAGCAGGGACTTCTACACAGATACGCAGTATTTT. As protein: CASRDFYTDTQYF.

The sample holds a few counts of this clonotype. CDR3: CASSSRQPYGYTF. The CDR3, as DNA: TGTGCCAGCAGCTCCCGACAGCCCTATGGCTACACCTTC. The genes are TRBV7-2 and TRBJ1-2; the D gene is possibly TRBD1 (5 bases). Germline V CDR1 and CDR2: SGHTA, FQGNSA. Trimming took off 4 bases at V and 4 bases at J, with 10 bases between the two ends. This CDR3 contains 13 residues.

Here the CDR3 reads CASSLGPAAQETQYF. In nucleotides, the CDR3 is TGTGCCAGCAGCTTAGGACCGGCAGCCCAAGAGACCCAGTACTTC. The chain joins TRBV7-2 to TRBJ2-5; no firm D call. In germline, CDR1 is SGHTA, CDR2 FQGNSA. The CDR3 runs to 15 residues. V dropped 1 base and J dropped 1 base, with 10 bases sitting between them.

This clonotype was seen a handful of times. The chain links TRBV3-1 to TRBJ2-1; D possibly matches TRBD1 or TRBD2 (5 bases each). The CDR3 is made up of 14 amino acids. With 4 bases removed from V and 9 bases from J, the gap between germline ends came to 16 bases. Germline CDR1 reads LGHDT; CDR2 reads YNNKEL (reference sequence). CDR3 sequence: CASSPAASGGEQFF. Written as DNA, the CDR3 is TGTGCCAGCAGCCCAGCGGCATCTGGGGGTGAGCAGTTCTTC.

The V and J genes are TRBV7-4 and TRBJ1-1, with TRBD1 matching over 8 bases. V lost 6 bases, J lost 3 bases, and 6 bases stayed unmatched. CDR3 length: 14 amino acids. Germline values: CDR1 SGHVT, CDR2 SQSDAQ. The CDR3 DNA follows: TGTGCCAGCAGGCCAGGGGGCGCGGACACTGAAGCTTTCTTT. This translates into CASRPGGADTEAFF.

This chain links TRBV12-3 or TRBV12-4 with TRBJ2-2; 8 bases are a match to TRBD1. The CDR3 runs 16 residues. Unmatched junction bases numbered 6, after V lost 6 bases and J lost 0 bases. The DNA of the CDR3 is TGTGCCAGCAGATGCCGGGACAGGACGAACACCGGGGAGCTGTTTTTT. Translation gives CASRCRDRTNTGELFF.

The chain recombines TRBV5-4 with TRBJ2-7; 9 bases agree with TRBD2. CDR1 is SGHNT and CDR2 is YYREEE in the germline V gene (reference sequence). Unmatched junction bases numbered 4, after V lost 1 base and J lost 5 bases. There are 14 residues in the CDR3. The chain's CDR3 is CASSLWASGDEQYF. DNA of the CDR3: TGTGCCAGCAGCTTGTGGGCTAGCGGGGACGAGCAGTACTTC. The full variable domain, its missing parts supplied by reference TRBV5-4 and TRBJ2-7, is ETGVTQSPTHLIKTRGQQVTLRCSSQSGHNTVSWYQQALGQGPQFIFQYYREEENGRGNFPPRFSGLQFPNYSSELNVNALELDDSALYLCASSLWASGDEQYFGPGTRLTVT.

The gene calls are TRBV7-2 and TRBJ1-2; D is unclear. The germline V and J ends were trimmed by 8 bases and 0 bases, with 19 bases remaining between them. The CDR3 length is 16 residues. Germline V gives CDR1 SGHTA, CDR2 FQGNSA. The CDR3 DNA is TGTGCCAGCCGACCGGACGGTTTAGTTCCTAACTATGGCTACACCTTC. This translates into CASRPDGLVPNYGYTF. Using reference TRBV7-2 and TRBJ1-2 for the parts outside the CDR3, the full variable domain is GAGVSQSPSNKVTEKGKDVELRCDPISGHTALYWYRQSLGQGLEFLIYFQGNSAPDKSGLPSDRFSAERTGGSVSTLTIQRTQQEDSAVYLCASRPDGLVPNYGYTFGSGTRLTVV.

The chain has TRBV5-6 and TRBJ2-3; TRBD2 matches at 13 bases. Trimming took 4 bases from V and 6 from J; bases not matched to a gene: 14. The CDR3 has 18 residues. Germline lookup yields CDR1 SGHDT and CDR2 YYEEEE. The CDR3 sequence: CASSGRTSGRRRADTQYF. For the CDR3, the DNA is TGTGCCAGCAGCGGAAGGACTAGCGGGAGAAGACGGGCGGATACGCAGTATTTT.

The rearrangement uses TRBV7-2 and TRBJ1-6; D not certain. Trimming removed 4 bases from V and 11 bases from J, with 12 bases in between. CDR1 is SGHTA, CDR2 FQGNSA, per germline. This CDR3 is 13 amino acids long. Here the CDR3 DNA reads TGTGCCAGCAGCTATAGCAGGAAAACACCCCTCCACTTT. It yields the protein CASSYSRKTPLHF. The entire variable domain, with the rest obtained from reference TRBV7-2 and TRBJ1-6, is as follows: GAGVSQSPSNKVTEKGKDVELRCDPISGHTALYWYRQSLGQGLEFLIYFQGNSAPDKSGLPSDRFSAERTGGSVSTLTIQRTQQEDSAVYLCASSYSRKTPLHFGNGTRLTVT.

V usage is TRBV6-5 and J usage is TRBJ2-7, with 9 bases aligning to TRBD1. Per germline, CDR1 MNHEY and CDR2 SVGAGI. V lost 3 bases and J lost 2; bases outside the gene matches: 5. The CDR3 is made up of 15 amino acids. The CDR3 DNA reads as TGTGCCAGCAGTTATCCCGGGACAGGGACCTACGAGCAGTACTTC. It translates to CASSYPGTGTYEQYF.